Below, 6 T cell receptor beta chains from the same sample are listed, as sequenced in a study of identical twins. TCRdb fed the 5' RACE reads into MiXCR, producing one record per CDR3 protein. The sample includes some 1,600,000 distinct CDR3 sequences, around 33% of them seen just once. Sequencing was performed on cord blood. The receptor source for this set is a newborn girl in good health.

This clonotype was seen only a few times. CDR3 protein: CAISESISGGYNEQFF. The CDR3 bases are TGTGCCATCAGTGAGTCGATTAGCGGGGGGTACAATGAGCAGTTCTTC. The chain carries TRBV10-3 and TRBJ2-1; TRBD2 agrees at 10 bases. Germline-derived CDR1 and CDR2 are ENHRY and SYGVKD. J gave up 4 bases and V 0 bases, and 3 bases lay outside the gene matches. The CDR3 is 16 residues long.

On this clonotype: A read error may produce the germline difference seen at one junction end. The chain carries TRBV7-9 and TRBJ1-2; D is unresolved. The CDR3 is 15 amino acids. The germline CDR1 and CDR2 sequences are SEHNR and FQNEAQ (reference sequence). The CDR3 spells CASSRTTYGNFGYTF. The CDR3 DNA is TGTGCCAGCAGCCGCACAACTTACGGCAACTTTGGCTACACCTTC.

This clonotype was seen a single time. The CDR3 sequence: CAGNLVLGYEQYF. The CDR3 coding sequence is TGTGCCGGCAATTTAGTTTTAGGTTACGAGCAGTACTTC. This chain connects TRBV12-3 or TRBV12-4 to TRBJ2-5; D gene uncertain. The J call may be in error: the DNA end matches TRBJ2-7 better. This CDR3 has 13 amino acids.

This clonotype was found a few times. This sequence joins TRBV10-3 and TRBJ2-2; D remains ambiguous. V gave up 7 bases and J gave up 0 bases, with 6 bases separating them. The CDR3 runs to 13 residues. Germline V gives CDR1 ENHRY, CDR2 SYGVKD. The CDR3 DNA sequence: TGTGCCATCAACGGAGCGAACACCGGGGAGCTGTTTTTT. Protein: CAINGANTGELFF.

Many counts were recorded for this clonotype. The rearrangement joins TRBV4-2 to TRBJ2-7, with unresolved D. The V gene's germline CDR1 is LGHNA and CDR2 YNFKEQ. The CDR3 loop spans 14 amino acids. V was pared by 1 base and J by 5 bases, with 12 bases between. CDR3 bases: TGTGCCAGCAGCCAAGTAGCTAGTTATGACGAGCAGTACTTC. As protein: CASSQVASYDEQYF.

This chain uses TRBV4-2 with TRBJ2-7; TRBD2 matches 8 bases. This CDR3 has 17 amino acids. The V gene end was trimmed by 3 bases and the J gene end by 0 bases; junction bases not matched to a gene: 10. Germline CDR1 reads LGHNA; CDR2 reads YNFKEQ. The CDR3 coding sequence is TGTGCCAGCAGCCAGGAAATAGCGGGACCGATCTCCTACGAGCAGTACTTC. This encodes CASSQEIAGPISYEQYF.